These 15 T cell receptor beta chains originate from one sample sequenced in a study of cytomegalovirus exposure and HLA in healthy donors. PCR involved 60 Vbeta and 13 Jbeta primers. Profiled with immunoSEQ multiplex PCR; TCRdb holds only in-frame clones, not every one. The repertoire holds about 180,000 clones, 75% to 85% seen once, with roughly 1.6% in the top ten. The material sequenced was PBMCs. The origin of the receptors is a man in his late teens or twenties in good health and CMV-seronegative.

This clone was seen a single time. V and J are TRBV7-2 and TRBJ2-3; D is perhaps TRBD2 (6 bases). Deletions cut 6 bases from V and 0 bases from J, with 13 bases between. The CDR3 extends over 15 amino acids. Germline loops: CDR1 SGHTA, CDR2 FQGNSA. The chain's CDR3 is CASRGGMRSTDTQYF. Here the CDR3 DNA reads TGTGCCAGCAGGGGGGGAATGAGGAGCACAGATACGCAGTATTTT. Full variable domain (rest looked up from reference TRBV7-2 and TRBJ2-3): GAGVSQSPSNKVTEKGKDVELRCDPISGHTALYWYRQSLGQGLEFLIYFQGNSAPDKSGLPSDRFSAERTGGSVSTLTIQRTQQEDSAVYLCASRGGMRSTDTQYFGPGTRLTVL.

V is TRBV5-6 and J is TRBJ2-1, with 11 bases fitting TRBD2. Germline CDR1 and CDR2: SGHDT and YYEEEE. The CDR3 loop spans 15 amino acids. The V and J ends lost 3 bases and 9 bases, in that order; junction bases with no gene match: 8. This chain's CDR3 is CASSSRVAGGIEQFF. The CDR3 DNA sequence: TGTGCCAGCAGCTCCCGGGTAGCGGGGGGGATTGAGCAGTTCTTC.

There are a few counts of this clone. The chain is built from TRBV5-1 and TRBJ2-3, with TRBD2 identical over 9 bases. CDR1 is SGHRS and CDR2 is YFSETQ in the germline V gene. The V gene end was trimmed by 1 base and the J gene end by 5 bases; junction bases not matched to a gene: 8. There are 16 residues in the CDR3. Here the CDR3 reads CASSLFLAGRQDTQYF. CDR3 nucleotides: TGCGCCAGCAGCTTGTTTCTAGCGGGGCGGCAAGATACGCAGTATTTT.

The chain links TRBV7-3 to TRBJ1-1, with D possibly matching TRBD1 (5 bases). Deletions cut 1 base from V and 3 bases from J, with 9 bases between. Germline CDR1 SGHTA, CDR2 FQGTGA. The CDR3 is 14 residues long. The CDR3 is CASSLNWGDTEAFF. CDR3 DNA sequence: TGTGCCAGCAGCTTAAATTGGGGGGACACTGAAGCTTTCTTT.

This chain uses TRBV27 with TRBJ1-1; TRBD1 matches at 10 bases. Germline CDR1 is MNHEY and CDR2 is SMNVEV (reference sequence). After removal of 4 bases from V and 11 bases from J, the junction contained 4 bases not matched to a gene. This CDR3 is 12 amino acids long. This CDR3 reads CASSSQDRGAFF. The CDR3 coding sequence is TGTGCCAGCAGTTCCCAGGACAGGGGGGCTTTCTTT.

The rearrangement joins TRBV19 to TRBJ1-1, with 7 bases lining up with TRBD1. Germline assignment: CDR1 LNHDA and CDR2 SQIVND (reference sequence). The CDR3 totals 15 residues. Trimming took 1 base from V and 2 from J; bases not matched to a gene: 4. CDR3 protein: CASSIVGTANTEAFF. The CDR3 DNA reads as TGTGCCAGTAGTATAGTTGGGACAGCTAACACTGAAGCTTTCTTT.

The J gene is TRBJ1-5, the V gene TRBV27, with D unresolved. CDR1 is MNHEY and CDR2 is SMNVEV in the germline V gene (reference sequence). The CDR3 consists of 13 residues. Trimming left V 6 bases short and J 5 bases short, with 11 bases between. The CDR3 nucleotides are TGTGCCAGCAGGCTCACTTGGTATCAGCCCCAGCATTTT. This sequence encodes CASRLTWYQPQHF.

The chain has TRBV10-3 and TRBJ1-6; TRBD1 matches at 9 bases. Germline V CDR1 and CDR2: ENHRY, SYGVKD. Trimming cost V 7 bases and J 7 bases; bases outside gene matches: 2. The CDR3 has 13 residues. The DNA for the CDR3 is TGTGCCATCAAGACAGGGGGGAATTCACCCCTCCACTTT. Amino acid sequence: CAIKTGGNSPLHF.

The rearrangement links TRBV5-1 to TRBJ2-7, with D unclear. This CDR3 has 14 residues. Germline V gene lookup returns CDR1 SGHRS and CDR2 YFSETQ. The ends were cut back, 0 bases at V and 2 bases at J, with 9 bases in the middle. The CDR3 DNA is TGCGCCAGCAGCTTGGGCGGCTATCCCTACGAGCAGTACTTC. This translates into CASSLGGYPYEQYF. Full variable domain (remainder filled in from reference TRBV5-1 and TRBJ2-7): KAGVTQTPRYLIKTRGQQVTLSCSPISGHRSVSWYQQTPGQGLQFLFEYFSETQRNKGNFPGRFSGRQFSNSRSEMNVSTLELGDSALYLCASSLGGYPYEQYFGPGTRLTVT.

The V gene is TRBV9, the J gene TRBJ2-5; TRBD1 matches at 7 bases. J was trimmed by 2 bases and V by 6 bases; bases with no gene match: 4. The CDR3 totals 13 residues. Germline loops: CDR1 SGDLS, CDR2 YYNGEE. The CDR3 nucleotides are TGTGCCAGCAACAAGGACAGGCAAGAGACCCAGTACTTC. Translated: CASNKDRQETQYF.

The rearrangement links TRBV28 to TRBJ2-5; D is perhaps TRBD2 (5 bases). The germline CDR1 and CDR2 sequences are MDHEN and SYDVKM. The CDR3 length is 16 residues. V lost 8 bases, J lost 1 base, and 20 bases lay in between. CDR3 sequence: CASFLSGRGSQETQYF. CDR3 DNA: TGTGCCAGCTTTCTTTCGGGGAGAGGCTCCCAAGAGACCCAGTACTTC.

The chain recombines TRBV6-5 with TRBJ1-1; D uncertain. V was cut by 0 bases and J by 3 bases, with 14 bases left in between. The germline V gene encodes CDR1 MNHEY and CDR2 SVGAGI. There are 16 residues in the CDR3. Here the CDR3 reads CASSYSWATGDTEAFF. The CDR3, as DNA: TGTGCCAGCAGTTACTCGTGGGCTACCGGGGACACTGAAGCTTTCTTT.

CDR3 residues: CASSLDSETQYF. In nucleotides, the CDR3 is TGTGCCAGCAGCTTAGATTCGGAGACCCAGTACTTC. The rearrangement uses TRBV7-9 and TRBJ2-5, with D unclear. CDR3 length: 12 residues. Per germline, CDR1 SEHNR and CDR2 FQNEAQ (reference sequence). V gave up 1 base and J gave up 5 bases, with 5 bases separating them.

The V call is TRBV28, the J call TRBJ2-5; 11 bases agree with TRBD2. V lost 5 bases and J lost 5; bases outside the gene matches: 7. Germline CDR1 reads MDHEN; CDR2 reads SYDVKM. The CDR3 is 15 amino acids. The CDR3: CASSTFSGGAETQYF. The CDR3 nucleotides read TGTGCCAGCAGTACCTTTAGCGGGGGGGCGGAGACCCAGTACTTC.

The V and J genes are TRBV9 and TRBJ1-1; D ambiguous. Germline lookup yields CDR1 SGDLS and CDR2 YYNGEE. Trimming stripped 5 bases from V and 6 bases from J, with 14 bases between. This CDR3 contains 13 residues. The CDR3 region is CASRWLDGAEAFF. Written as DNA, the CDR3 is TGTGCCAGCAGATGGCTAGATGGAGCTGAAGCTTTCTTT.